This paragraph covers one TCR beta chain sequence. Its target is unknown. These data originate in a study of multiple sclerosis patients with progressive multifocal leukoencephalopathy. As for the study in general: The control group, sampled over time, had multiple sclerosis, received natalizumab and did not develop PML. The study, taken as a whole, reports: PML-onset expanded TRB clones were detectable before and during natalizumab therapy.

As to time point: before natalizumab initiation. Every listed patient previously received interferon beta; all PML patients were women. T0 refers to blood drawn before natalizumab was first infused. Measured with immunoSEQ multiplex PCR; TCRdb has only the in-frame clones, and not every one. The table shows roughly 34,000 clones, with about 91% occurring only once. The germline CDR1 and CDR2 sequences are PRHDT and FYEKMQ (reference sequence). The CDR3 is made up of 14 amino acids. The germline V and J ends were trimmed by 3 bases and 7 bases, with 16 bases remaining between them. This chain links TRBV13 with TRBJ2-7, with D perhaps TRBD1 (5 bases). Sequencing was done on a sample of PBMCs. This TCR derives from a human donor with multiple sclerosis. CDR3 protein: CASSLLGRPGEQYF. The CDR3 DNA reads TGTGCCAGCAGCTTGTTGGGGCGGCCAGGGGAGCAGTACTTC.